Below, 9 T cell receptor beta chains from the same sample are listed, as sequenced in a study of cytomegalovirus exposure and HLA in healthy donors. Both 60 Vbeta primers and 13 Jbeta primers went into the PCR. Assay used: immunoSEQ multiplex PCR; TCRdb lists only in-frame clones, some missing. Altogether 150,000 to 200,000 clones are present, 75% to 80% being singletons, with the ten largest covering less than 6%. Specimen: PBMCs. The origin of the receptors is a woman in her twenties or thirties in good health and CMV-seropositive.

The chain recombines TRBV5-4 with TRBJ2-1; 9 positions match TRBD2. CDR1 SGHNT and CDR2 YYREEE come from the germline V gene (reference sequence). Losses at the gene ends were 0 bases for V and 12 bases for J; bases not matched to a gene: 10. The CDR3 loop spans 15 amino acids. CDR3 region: CASSLVAGGAVRQFF. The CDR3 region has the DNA TGTGCCAGCAGCTTGGTGGCGGGAGGGGCAGTTAGGCAGTTCTTC.

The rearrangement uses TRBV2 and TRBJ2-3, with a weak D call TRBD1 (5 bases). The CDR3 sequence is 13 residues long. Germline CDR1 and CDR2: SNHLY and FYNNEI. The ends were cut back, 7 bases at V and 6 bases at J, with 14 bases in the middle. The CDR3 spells CASMGRPADTQYF. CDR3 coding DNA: TGTGCCAGCATGGGGCGGCCTGCGGATACGCAGTATTTT.

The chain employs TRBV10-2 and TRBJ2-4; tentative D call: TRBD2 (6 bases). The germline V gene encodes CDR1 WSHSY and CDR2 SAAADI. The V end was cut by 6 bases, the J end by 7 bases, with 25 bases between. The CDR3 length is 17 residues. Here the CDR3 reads CASREMPGLGTVNIQYF. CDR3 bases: TGCGCCAGCAGGGAAATGCCGGGACTGGGGACCGTTAACATTCAGTACTTC.

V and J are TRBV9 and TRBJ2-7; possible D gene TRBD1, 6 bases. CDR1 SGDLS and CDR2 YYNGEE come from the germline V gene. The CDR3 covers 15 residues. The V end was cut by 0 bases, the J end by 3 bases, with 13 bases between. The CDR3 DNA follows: TGTGCCAGCAGCGTAGGAGGGGGTACAATCTACGAGCAGTACTTC. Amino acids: CASSVGGGTIYEQYF.

The DNA for the CDR3 is TGTGCCAGCAGGCGCAACAGGGCTGGGGTAGACGGCCAGCCCCAGCATTTT. It encodes CASRRNRAGVDGQPQHF. The chain recombines TRBV27 with TRBJ1-5, with a weak D call TRBD1 (6 bases). The CDR3 consists of 17 residues. Germline lookup yields CDR1 MNHEY and CDR2 SMNVEV (reference sequence). V gave up 6 bases and J gave up 7 bases, with 25 bases separating them.

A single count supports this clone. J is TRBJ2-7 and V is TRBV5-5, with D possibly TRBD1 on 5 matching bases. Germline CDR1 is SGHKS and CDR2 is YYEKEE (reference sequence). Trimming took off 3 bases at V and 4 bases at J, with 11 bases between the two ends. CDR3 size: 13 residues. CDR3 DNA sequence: TGTGCCAGCAGCTGGTTGGGGCCATACGAGCAGTACTTC. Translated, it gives CASSWLGPYEQYF. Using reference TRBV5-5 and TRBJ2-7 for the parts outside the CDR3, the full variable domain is DAGVTQSPTHLIKTRGQQVTLRCSPISGHKSVSWYQQVLGQGPQFIFQYYEKEERGRGNFPDRFSARQFPNYSSELNVNALLLGDSALYLCASSWLGPYEQYFGPGTRLTVT.

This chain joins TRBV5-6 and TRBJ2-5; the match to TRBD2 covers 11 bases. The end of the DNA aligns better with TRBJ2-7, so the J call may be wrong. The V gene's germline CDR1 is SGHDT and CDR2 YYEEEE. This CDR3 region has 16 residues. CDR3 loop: CASSFRLAGMAYEQYF. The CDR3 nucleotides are TGTGCCAGCAGTTTCCGACTAGCGGGAATGGCCTACGAGCAGTACTTC.

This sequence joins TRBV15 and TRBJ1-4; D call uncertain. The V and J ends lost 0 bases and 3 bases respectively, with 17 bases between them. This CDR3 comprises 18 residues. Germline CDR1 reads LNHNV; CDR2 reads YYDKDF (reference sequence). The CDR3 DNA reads TGTGCCACCAGCAGAGATGAAGTAGTTATGCGTCCTAATGAAAAACTGTTTTTT. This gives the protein CATSRDEVVMRPNEKLFF.

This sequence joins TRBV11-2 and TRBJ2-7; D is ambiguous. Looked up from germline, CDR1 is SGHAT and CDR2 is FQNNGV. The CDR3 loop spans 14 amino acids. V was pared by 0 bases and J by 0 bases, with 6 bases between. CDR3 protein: CASSLDIYSYEQYF. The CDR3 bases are TGTGCCAGCAGCTTAGACATCTACTCCTACGAGCAGTACTTC.